These 22 T cell receptor beta chains share one sample of origin, sequenced in a study of T-cell reconstitution after alpha-beta-depleted transplantation in children. The library targeted TCRbeta and was prepared with unique molecular identifiers. TCRdb redid the calling of the PCR reads with MiXCR, one entry per CDR3 protein. The sample records about 610,000 distinct CDR3 sequences, 25% to 30% being singletons. This specimen was PBMCs, taken before TCRalphabeta/CD19-depleted stem cell transplant. The origin of the receptors is a boy younger than two with Wiskott-Aldrich syndrome, due to receive a stem cell transplant.

The sample holds a few counts of this clonotype. The chain joins TRBV5-1 to TRBJ2-5; D unclear. In germline, CDR1 is SGHRS, CDR2 YFSETQ. V was clipped by 4 bases and J by 5 bases, with 18 bases between them. This CDR3 region has 15 residues. The chain's CDR3 is CASSLLGPTEETQYF. The CDR3 DNA reads as TGCGCCAGCAGCCTCCTAGGTCCCACGGAGGAGACCCAGTACTTC. Based on the CDR3 plus reference TRBV5-1 and TRBJ2-5, the full variable domain is KAGVTQTPRYLIKTRGQQVTLSCSPISGHRSVSWYQQTPGQGLQFLFEYFSETQRNKGNFPGRFSGRQFSNSRSEMNVSTLELGDSALYLCASSLLGPTEETQYFGPGTRLLVL.

The rearrangement uses TRBV4-1 and TRBJ2-1; D gene ambiguous. Trimming stripped 2 bases from V and 1 base from J, with 12 bases between. The CDR3 runs 16 residues. Germline-derived CDR1 and CDR2 are MGHRA and YSYEKL. This CDR3 is CASSQFPSRSYNEQFF. Written as DNA, the CDR3 is TGCGCCAGCAGCCAATTTCCTAGTAGGTCCTACAATGAGCAGTTCTTC.

The chain recombines TRBV12-3 or TRBV12-4 with TRBJ2-2, with 7 bases lining up with TRBD1. V was clipped by 3 bases and J by 5 bases; unmatched bases: 6. The CDR3 covers 15 residues. CDR3 nucleotides: TGTGCCAGCAGTTTTACGAGGGGGCGGACCGGGGAGCTGTTTTTT. Its translation is CASSFTRGRTGELFF.

This clonotype was detected only once. CDR3 in amino acids: CASSGKQGTEAFF. Written as DNA, the CDR3 is TGCGCCAGCAGCGGAAAACAGGGAACTGAAGCTTTCTTT. This chain connects TRBV5-1 to TRBJ1-1; TRBD1 is a possible D gene (6 bases). Trimming pared 4 bases from V and 5 bases from J, leaving 12 bases between. This CDR3 is 13 amino acids long. From germline, CDR1 is SGHRS and CDR2 YFSETQ.

This clonotype appeared a few times. CDR3: CASSQDGTSYEQYF. CDR3 bases: TGTGCCAGCAGCCAAGACGGGACCTCCTACGAGCAGTACTTC. This sequence joins TRBV4-2 and TRBJ2-7; tentatively, D is TRBD1 or TRBD2 (5 bases each). Trimming shortened V by 0 bases and J by 0 bases, and 6 bases separated the two germline ends. The CDR3 runs to 14 residues. Germline assignment: CDR1 LGHNA and CDR2 YNFKEQ.

This clonotype turned up a few times. This sequence joins TRBV11-2 and TRBJ1-6; D may be TRBD1 (5 bases). The length of the CDR3 is 17 residues. Germline CDR1 SGHAT, CDR2 FQNNGV. Trimming pared 4 bases from V and 0 bases from J, leaving 13 bases between. The CDR3 spells CASSWGERSSYNSPLHF. The DNA of the CDR3 is TGTGCCAGCAGCTGGGGGGAAAGGAGCTCCTATAATTCACCCCTCCACTTT.

The V and J genes are TRBV28 and TRBJ2-5; TRBD2 aligns across 7 bases. Trimming cost V 7 bases and J 4 bases; bases outside gene matches: 9. Germline V gene data show CDR1 as MDHEN and CDR2 as SYDVKM. The length of the CDR3 is 14 residues. The CDR3 sequence is CASKLAGVGETQYF. CDR3 bases: TGTGCCAGCAAACTCGCGGGAGTTGGAGAGACCCAGTACTTC.

The gene calls are TRBV15 and TRBJ1-5, with a weak D call TRBD1 (6 bases). There are 13 residues in the CDR3. The germline CDR1 and CDR2 sequences are LNHNV and YYDKDF (reference sequence). Trimming left V 6 bases short and J 5 bases short, with 11 bases between. In DNA, the CDR3 is TGTGCCACCAGGAGGACAGTGGATCAGCCCCAGCATTTT. Amino acids: CATRRTVDQPQHF.

The chain uses TRBV29-1 and TRBJ2-5; 9 bases are a match to TRBD1. Germline CDR1 SQVTM, CDR2 ANQGSEA. J lost 11 bases, V lost 5 bases, and 12 bases had no gene match. This CDR3 comprises 13 residues. CDR3 nucleotide sequence: TGCAGCGTTACTTCCGGGACAGGGACCACACAGTACTTC. Translated, it gives CSVTSGTGTTQYF.

The chain has TRBV5-5 and TRBJ2-1; maybe TRBD2 (6 bases). V dropped 0 bases and J dropped 10 bases, with 20 bases sitting between them. The CDR3 totals 16 residues. Looked up from germline, CDR1 is SGHKS and CDR2 is YYEKEE (reference sequence). CDR3 bases: TGTGCCAGCAGCTTGGCCCGACTAGTGCGTGTAGGCGAGCAGTTCTTC. This translates into CASSLARLVRVGEQFF.

The chain recombines TRBV5-1 with TRBJ1-1; D gene ambiguous. The CDR3 consists of 15 residues. The V gene's germline CDR1 is SGHRS and CDR2 YFSETQ. V shed 4 bases and J shed 1 base, with 14 bases lying between them. CDR3 protein: CASSALDGRNTEAFF. In nucleotides, the CDR3 is TGCGCCAGCAGCGCCCTGGACGGGCGGAACACTGAAGCTTTCTTT.

The chain combines TRBV9 with TRBJ2-2; 8 bases agree with TRBD2. Trimming cost V 0 bases and J 1 base; bases outside gene matches: 2. The length of the CDR3 is 16 residues. Germline lookup yields CDR1 SGDLS and CDR2 YYNGEE. CDR3 region: CASSVVSGRNTGELFF. CDR3 coding DNA: TGTGCCAGCAGCGTAGTAAGCGGGAGGAACACCGGGGAGCTGTTTTTT. Looking up the rest from reference TRBV9 and TRBJ2-2 gives the full variable domain: DSGVTQTPKHLITATGQRVTLRCSPRSGDLSVYWYQQSLDQGLQFLIQYYNGEERAKGNILERFSAQQFPDLHSELNLSSLELGDSALYFCASSVVSGRNTGELFFGEGSRLTVL.

There are a few counts of this clonotype. This sequence joins TRBV7-2 and TRBJ2-7; 7 bases are a match to TRBD2. CDR1 and CDR2 (germline): SGHTA, FQGNSA. V lost 6 bases to trimming and J lost 2 bases; unmatched junction nucleotides: 4. The length of the CDR3 is 13 residues. In DNA, the CDR3 is TGTGCCAGCAGTCTAGCGGAAACCTACGAGCAGTACTTC. Its protein is CASSLAETYEQYF.

J is TRBJ1-2 and V is TRBV7-9; 10 positions match TRBD1. Germline V gene sequence: CDR1 SEHNR, CDR2 FQNEAQ (reference sequence). V lost 5 bases and J lost 7; bases outside the gene matches: 10. This CDR3 region has 15 residues. The CDR3 spells CASSDSGTGAGGYTF. CDR3 nucleotide sequence: TGTGCCAGCAGCGACTCCGGGACAGGGGCGGGTGGCTACACCTTC. Combining the CDR3 with reference TRBV7-9 and TRBJ1-2 gives the whole variable domain DTGVSQNPRHKITKRGQNVTFRCDPISEHNRLYWYRQTLGQGPEFLTYFQNEAQLEKSRLLSDRFSAERPKGSFSTLEIQRTEQGDSAMYLCASSDSGTGAGGYTFGSGTRLTVV.

This clonotype showed up just a few times. The chain employs TRBV10-3 and TRBJ2-2; 9 bases match TRBD1. CDR1 and CDR2 from the germline V gene are ENHRY and SYGVKD. The CDR3 is 14 amino acids. The junction had 5 bases not matched to a gene; V was cut back by 8 bases and J by 4 bases. The CDR3: CAIGKQGATGELFF. The CDR3 bases are TGTGCCATCGGGAAACAGGGGGCCACCGGGGAGCTGTTTTTT.

The rearrangement joins TRBV10-3 to TRBJ2-7; TRBD2 is a possible D gene (5 bases). Trimming shortened V by 0 bases and J by 3 bases, and 15 bases separated the two germline ends. Germline V gives CDR1 ENHRY, CDR2 SYGVKD. The CDR3 has 16 residues. DNA for the CDR3: TGTGCCATCAGTGAGTCACGAGGGAGTGCATTCTACGAGCAGTACTTC. Amino acids: CAISESRGSAFYEQYF.

This clonotype was counted a few times. This rearrangement joins TRBV10-3 to TRBJ2-7, with 9 bases matching TRBD1. Germline assignment: CDR1 ENHRY and CDR2 SYGVKD. Germline trimming cut 2 bases from V and 0 bases from J; bases unmatched to any gene: 2. This CDR3 comprises 15 residues. This chain's CDR3 is CAISETGGASYEQYF. The CDR3 DNA follows: TGTGCCATCAGTGAGACAGGGGGCGCCTCCTACGAGCAGTACTTC.

V is TRBV7-2 and J is TRBJ2-7, with 11 bases identical to TRBD2. Trimming removed 4 bases from V and 2 bases from J; junction bases left unmatched: 7. CDR1 and CDR2 from the germline V gene are SGHTA and FQGNSA. The CDR3 length is 16 residues. In nucleotides, the CDR3 is TGTGCCAGCAGCTCGAGACTAGCGGGACCCACCTACGAGCAGTACTTC. It is translated as CASSSRLAGPTYEQYF. Using reference TRBV7-2 and TRBJ2-7 for the parts outside the CDR3, the full variable domain is GAGVSQSPSNKVTEKGKDVELRCDPISGHTALYWYRQSLGQGLEFLIYFQGNSAPDKSGLPSDRFSAERTGGSVSTLTIQRTQQEDSAVYLCASSSRLAGPTYEQYFGPGTRLTVT.

In this sample, this clonotype turned up once. The chain combines TRBV18 with TRBJ2-7, with D perhaps matching TRBD2 (6 bases). The V end was cut by 5 bases, the J end by 0 bases, with 11 bases between. This CDR3 has 14 residues. Per germline, CDR1 KGHSH and CDR2 LQKENI. The CDR3 spells CASSVLAYSYEQYF. CDR3 sequence (DNA): TGTGCCAGCTCAGTCCTAGCGTACTCCTACGAGCAGTACTTC.

The V gene is TRBV25-1, the J gene TRBJ2-5; 7 bases agree with TRBD2. V was clipped by 4 bases and J by 9 bases; unmatched bases: 2. The CDR3 is made up of 11 amino acids. Per the germline V gene, CDR1 is MGHDK and CDR2 is SYGVNS. The DNA of the CDR3 is TGTGCCAGCAGTGCAGGACTAGCCCAGTACTTC. Amino acid sequence: CASSAGLAQYF.

The chain recombines TRBV9 with TRBJ2-5, with 11 bases lining up with TRBD2. J was trimmed by 4 bases and V by 2 bases; bases with no gene match: 4. The germline V gene encodes CDR1 SGDLS and CDR2 YYNGEE. The CDR3 runs to 15 residues. In DNA form, the CDR3 reads TGTGCCAGCAGCGTTAGCGGGAGGGCCGGAGAGACCCAGTACTTC. Residues: CASSVSGRAGETQYF.

The V and J genes are TRBV5-1 and TRBJ2-3; 9 bases line up with TRBD1. The length of the CDR3 is 14 residues. The J segment lost 4 bases and the V segment lost 1 base, leaving 1 base of the junction unmatched. CDR1 and CDR2 (germline): SGHRS, YFSETQ. CDR3: CASSLTGGPDTQYF. CDR3 nucleotide sequence: TGCGCCAGCAGCTTGACAGGGGGCCCAGATACGCAGTATTTT.